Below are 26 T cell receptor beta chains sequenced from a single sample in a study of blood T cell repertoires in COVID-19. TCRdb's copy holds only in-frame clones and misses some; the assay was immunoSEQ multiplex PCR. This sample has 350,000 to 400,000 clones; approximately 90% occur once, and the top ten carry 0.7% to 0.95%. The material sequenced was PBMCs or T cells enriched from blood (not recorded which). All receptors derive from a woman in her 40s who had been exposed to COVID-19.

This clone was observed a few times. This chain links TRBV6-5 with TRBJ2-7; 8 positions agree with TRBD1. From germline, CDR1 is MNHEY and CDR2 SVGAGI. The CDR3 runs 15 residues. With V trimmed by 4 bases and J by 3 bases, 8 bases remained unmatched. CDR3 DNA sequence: TGTGCCAGCAGTTCCCCAACGACAGGGGTCTACGAGCAGTACTTC. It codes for CASSSPTTGVYEQYF.

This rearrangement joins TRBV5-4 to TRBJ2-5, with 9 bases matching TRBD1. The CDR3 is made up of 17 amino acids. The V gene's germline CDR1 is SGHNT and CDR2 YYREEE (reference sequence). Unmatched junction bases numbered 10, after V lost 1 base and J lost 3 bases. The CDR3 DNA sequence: TGTGCCAGCAGCTTGCCTCCGGGACAGGGACCCAAAGAGACCCAGTACTTC. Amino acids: CASSLPPGQGPKETQYF.

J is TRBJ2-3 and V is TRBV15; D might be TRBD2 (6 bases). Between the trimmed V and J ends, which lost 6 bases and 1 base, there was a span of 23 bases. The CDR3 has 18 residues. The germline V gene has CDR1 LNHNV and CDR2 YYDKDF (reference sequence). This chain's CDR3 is CATRDPTLGGGGTDTQYF. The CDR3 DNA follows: TGTGCCACCAGAGACCCTACACTTGGCGGAGGGGGCACAGATACGCAGTATTTT.

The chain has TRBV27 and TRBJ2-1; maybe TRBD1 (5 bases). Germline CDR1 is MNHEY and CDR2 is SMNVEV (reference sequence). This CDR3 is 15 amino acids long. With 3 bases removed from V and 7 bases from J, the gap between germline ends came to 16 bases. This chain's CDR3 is CASSFDQGAPNEQFF. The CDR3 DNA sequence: TGTGCCAGCAGTTTCGACCAGGGTGCCCCAAATGAGCAGTTCTTC.

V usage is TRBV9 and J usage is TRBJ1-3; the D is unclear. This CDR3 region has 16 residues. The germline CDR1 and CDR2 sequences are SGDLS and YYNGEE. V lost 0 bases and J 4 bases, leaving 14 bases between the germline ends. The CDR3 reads CASSVGAGIGGNTIYF. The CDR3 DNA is TGTGCCAGCAGCGTAGGGGCGGGGATCGGGGGAAACACCATATATTTT. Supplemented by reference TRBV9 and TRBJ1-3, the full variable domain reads DSGVTQTPKHLITATGQRVTLRCSPRSGDLSVYWYQQSLDQGLQFLIQYYNGEERAKGNILERFSAQQFPDLHSELNLSSLELGDSALYFCASSVGAGIGGNTIYFGEGSWLTVV.

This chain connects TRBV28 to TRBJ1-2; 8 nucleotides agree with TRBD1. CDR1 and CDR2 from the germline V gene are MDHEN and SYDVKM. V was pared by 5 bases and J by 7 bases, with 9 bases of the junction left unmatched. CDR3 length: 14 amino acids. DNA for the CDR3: TGTGCCAGCAGTCCCGCGGACAGGGTAGGTGGCTACACCTTC. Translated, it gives CASSPADRVGGYTF.

The CDR3 region has the DNA TGTGCCAGCAGCCAAGATTTCTCCGATGAGCAGTTCTTC. Translating it yields CASSQDFSDEQFF. The chain couples TRBV3-1 (or the pseudogene TRBV3-2) to TRBJ2-1; D gene ambiguous. V was cut by 0 bases and J by 8 bases, with 8 bases left in between. The CDR3 is 13 residues long. Germline loops: CDR1 LGHDT, CDR2 YNNKEL (reference sequence).

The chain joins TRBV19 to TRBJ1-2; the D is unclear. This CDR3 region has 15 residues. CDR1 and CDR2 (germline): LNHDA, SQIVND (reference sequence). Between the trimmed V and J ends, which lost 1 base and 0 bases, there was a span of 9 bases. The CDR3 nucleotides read TGTGCCAGTAGTATAGCTAGGCAGCCTAACTATGGCTACACCTTC. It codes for CASSIARQPNYGYTF. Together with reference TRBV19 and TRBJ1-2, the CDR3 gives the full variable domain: DGGITQSPKYLFRKEGQNVTLSCEQNLNHDAMYWYRQDPGQGLRLIYYSQIVNDFQKGDIAEGYSVSREKKESFPLTVTSAQKNPTAFYLCASSIARQPNYGYTFGSGTRLTVV.

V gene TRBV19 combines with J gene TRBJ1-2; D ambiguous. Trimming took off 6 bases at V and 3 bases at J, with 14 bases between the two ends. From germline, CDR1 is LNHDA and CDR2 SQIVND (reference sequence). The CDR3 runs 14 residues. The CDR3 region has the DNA TGTGCCAGTAGCGTAGGCGGATTGGACTATGGCTACACCTTC. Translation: CASSVGGLDYGYTF.

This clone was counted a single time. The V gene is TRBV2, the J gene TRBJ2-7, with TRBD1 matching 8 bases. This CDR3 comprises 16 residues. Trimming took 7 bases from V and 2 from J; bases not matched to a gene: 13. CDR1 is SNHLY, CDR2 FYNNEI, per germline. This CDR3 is CASNYRGTEITYEQYF. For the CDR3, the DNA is TGTGCCAGCAACTACAGGGGGACCGAAATAACCTACGAGCAGTACTTC. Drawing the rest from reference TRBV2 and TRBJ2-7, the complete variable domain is EPEVTQTPSHQVTQMGQEVILRCVPISNHLYFYWYRQILGQKVEFLVSFYNNEISEKSEIFDDQFSVERPDGSNFTLKIRSTKLEDSAMYFCASNYRGTEITYEQYFGPGTRLTVT.

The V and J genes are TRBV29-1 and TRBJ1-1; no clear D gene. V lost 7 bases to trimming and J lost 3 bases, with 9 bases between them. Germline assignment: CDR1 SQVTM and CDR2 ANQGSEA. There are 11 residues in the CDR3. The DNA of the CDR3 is TGCAGCGGGAGGGAGGACACTGAAGCTTTCTTT. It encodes CSGREDTEAFF.

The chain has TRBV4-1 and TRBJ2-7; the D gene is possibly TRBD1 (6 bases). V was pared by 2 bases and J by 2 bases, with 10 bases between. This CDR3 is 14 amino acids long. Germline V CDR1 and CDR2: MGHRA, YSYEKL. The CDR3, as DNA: TGCGCCAGCAGCCAAAACAGGGACCCCTACGAGCAGTACTTC. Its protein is CASSQNRDPYEQYF.

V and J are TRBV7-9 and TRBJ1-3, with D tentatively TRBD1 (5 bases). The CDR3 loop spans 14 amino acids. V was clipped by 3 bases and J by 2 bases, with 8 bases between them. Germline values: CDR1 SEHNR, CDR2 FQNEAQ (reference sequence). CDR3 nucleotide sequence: TGTGCCAGCAGCTTTGGCAGGGCTGGAAACACCATATATTTT. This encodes CASSFGRAGNTIYF. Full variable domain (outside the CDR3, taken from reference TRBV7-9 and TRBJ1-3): DTGVSQNPRHKITKRGQNVTFRCDPISEHNRLYWYRQTLGQGPEFLTYFQNEAQLEKSRLLSDRFSAERPKGSFSTLEIQRTEQGDSAMYLCASSFGRAGNTIYFGEGSWLTVV.

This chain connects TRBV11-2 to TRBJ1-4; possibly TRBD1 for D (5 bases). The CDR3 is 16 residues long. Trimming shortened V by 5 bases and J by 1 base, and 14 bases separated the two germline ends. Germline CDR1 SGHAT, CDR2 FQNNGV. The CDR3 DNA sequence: TGTGCCAGCAGCCCCCGGGCAGGGAAAACTAATGAAAAACTGTTTTTT. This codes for CASSPRAGKTNEKLFF.

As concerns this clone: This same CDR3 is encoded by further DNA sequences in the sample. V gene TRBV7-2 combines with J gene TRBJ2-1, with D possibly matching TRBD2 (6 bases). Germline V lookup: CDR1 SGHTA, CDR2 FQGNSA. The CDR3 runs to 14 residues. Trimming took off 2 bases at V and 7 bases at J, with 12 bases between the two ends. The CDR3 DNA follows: TGTGCCAGCAGCTTAAGGGGACTCTATAATGAGCAGTTCTTC. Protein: CASSLRGLYNEQFF.

CDR3 bases: TGTGCCAGCAGCGTAGTATCCGGGGAGCTGTTTTTT. Translated: CASSVVSGELFF. The chain is built from TRBV9 and TRBJ2-2; no firm D call. From germline, CDR1 is SGDLS and CDR2 YYNGEE. The V and J ends lost 0 bases and 6 bases respectively, with 3 bases between them. The CDR3 contains 12 residues.

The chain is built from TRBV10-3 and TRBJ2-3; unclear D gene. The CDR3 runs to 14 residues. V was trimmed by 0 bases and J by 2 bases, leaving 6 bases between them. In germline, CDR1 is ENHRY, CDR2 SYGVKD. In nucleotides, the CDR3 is TGTGCCATCAGTGAGTCGCGTGTCACAGATACGCAGTATTTT. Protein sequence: CAISESRVTDTQYF.

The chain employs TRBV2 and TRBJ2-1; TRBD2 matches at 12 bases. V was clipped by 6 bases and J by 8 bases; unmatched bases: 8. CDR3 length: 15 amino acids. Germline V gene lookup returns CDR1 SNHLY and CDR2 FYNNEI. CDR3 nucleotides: TGTGCCAGCAGACAGTCTAGCGGGGGGGCCGATGAGCAGTTCTTC. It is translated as CASRQSSGGADEQFF. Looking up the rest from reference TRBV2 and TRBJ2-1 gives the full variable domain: EPEVTQTPSHQVTQMGQEVILRCVPISNHLYFYWYRQILGQKVEFLVSFYNNEISEKSEIFDDQFSVERPDGSNFTLKIRSTKLEDSAMYFCASRQSSGGADEQFFGPGTRLTVL.

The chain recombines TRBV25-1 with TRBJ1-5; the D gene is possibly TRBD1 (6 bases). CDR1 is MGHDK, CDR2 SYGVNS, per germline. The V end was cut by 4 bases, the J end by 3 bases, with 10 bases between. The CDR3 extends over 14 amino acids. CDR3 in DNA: TGTGCCAGCAGTGTAGGGGGTACCAATCAGCCCCAGCATTTT. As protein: CASSVGGTNQPQHF.

The CDR3 region has the DNA TGTGCCTGGAGTGCGAGCGGGAGCGGAGAGACCCAGTACTTC. Amino acids: CAWSASGSGETQYF. This chain uses TRBV30 with TRBJ2-5, with 8 bases that match TRBD2. With 1 base clipped from V and 4 bases from J, the junction kept 5 bases outside the gene matches. The CDR3 loop spans 14 amino acids. Germline CDR1 GTSNPN, CDR2 SVGIG (reference sequence).

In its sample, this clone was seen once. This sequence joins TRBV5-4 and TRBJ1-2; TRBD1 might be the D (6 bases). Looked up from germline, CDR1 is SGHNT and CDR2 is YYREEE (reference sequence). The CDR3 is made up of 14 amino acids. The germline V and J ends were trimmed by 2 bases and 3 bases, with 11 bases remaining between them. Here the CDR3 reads CASSFRTDYYGYTF. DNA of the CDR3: TGTGCCAGCAGCTTTCGGACAGACTACTATGGCTACACCTTC.

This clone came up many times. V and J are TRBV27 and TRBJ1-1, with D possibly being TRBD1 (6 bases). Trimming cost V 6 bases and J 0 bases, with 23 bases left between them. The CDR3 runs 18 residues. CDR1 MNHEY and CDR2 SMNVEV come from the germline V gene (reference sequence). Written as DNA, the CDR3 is TGTGCCAGCAGGTCACTAGGGGGTCTGTTCAGGGTGAACACTGAAGCTTTCTTT. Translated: CASRSLGGLFRVNTEAFF.

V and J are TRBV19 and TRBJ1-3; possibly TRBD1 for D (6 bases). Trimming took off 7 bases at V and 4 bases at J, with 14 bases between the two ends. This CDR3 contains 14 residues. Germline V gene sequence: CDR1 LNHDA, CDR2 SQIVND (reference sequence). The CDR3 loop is CASTPGGAGNTIYF. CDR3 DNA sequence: TGTGCCAGTACCCCGGGGGGGGCAGGAAACACCATATATTTT.

CDR3 sequence reads: CASSMARDMSYEQYF. CDR3 DNA: TGTGCCAGTAGTATGGCCCGGGACATGTCCTACGAGCAGTACTTC. The chain combines TRBV19 with TRBJ2-7, with D maybe TRBD1 (6 bases). With 3 bases removed from V and 1 base from J, the gap between germline ends came to 13 bases. CDR1 and CDR2 (germline): LNHDA, SQIVND (reference sequence). This CDR3 is built from 15 residues.

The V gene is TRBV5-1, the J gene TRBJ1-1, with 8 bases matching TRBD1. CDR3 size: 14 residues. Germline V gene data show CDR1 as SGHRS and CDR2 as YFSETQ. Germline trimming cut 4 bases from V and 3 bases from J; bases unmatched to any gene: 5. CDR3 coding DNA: TGCGCCAGCAGCCACGGGGACAGGCACACTGAAGCTTTCTTT. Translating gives CASSHGDRHTEAFF.

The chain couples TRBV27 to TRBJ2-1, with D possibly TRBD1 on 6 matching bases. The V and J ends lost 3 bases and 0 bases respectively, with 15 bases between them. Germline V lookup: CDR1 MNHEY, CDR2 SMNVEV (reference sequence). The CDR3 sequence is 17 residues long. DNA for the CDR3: TGTGCCAGCAGTTTGGAAGGGGGACGGGCCTCCTACAATGAGCAGTTCTTC. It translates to CASSLEGGRASYNEQFF.